Following are 24 T cell receptor beta chains from one sample sequenced in a study of somatic mutations in cytotoxic T cells in rheumatoid arthritis. The table came from immunoSEQ multiplex PCR; TCRdb's copy has only in-frame clones and leaves some out. Here the sample spans about 25,000 clones, about 81% being singletons. The specimen was CD8+ T cells sorted from blood. These receptors originate from a middle-aged man in good health.

The sample holds a few counts of this clone. The chain has TRBV2 and TRBJ1-5; 7 nucleotides agree with TRBD1. V was clipped by 6 bases and J by 1 base; unmatched bases: 6. The CDR3 covers 15 residues. CDR1 is SNHLY and CDR2 is FYNNEI in the germline V gene. The CDR3 sequence: CASREIQGSNQPQHF. CDR3 nucleotide sequence: TGTGCCAGCAGGGAAATACAGGGGAGCAATCAGCCCCAGCATTTT.

The chain recombines TRBV7-8 with TRBJ2-3, with TRBD2 matching 9 bases. Per germline, CDR1 SGHVS and CDR2 FQNEAQ. The CDR3 is 16 residues long. V gave up 2 bases and J gave up 6 bases; unmatched junction bases: 9. The DNA of the CDR3 is TGTGCCAGCAGCTTAAGTAGCGGGAGAATGGCGGATACGCAGTATTTT. Translation gives CASSLSSGRMADTQYF. Based on the CDR3 plus reference TRBV7-8 and TRBJ2-3, the full variable domain is GAGVSQSPRYKVAKRGQDVALRCDPISGHVSLFWYQQALGQGPEFLTYFQNEAQLDKSGLPSDRFFAERPEGSVSTLKIQRTQQEDSAVYLCASSLSSGRMADTQYFGPGTRLTVL.

This clone was seen a handful of times. The V gene is TRBV7-9, the J gene TRBJ2-2; 7 bases are a match to TRBD1. There are 15 residues in the CDR3. The V and J ends lost 5 bases and 2 bases, in that order; junction bases with no gene match: 5. Germline CDR1 reads SEHNR; CDR2 reads FQNEAQ (reference sequence). The CDR3 region has the DNA TGTGCCAGCAGCACCCGACAGGGCAACACCGGGGAGCTGTTTTTT. Translation gives CASSTRQGNTGELFF.

J is TRBJ1-4 and V is TRBV10-3, with D perhaps matching TRBD1 (5 bases). This CDR3 is built from 17 residues. The germline gives CDR1 ENHRY, CDR2 SYGVKD. V dropped 10 bases and J dropped 5 bases, with 26 bases sitting between them. The CDR3 nucleotides read TGTGCCACCTGGGCCGGCAGGGATCGGGGGTTGAATGAAAAACTGTTTTTT. As protein: CATWAGRDRGLNEKLFF.

The rearrangement uses TRBV6-5 and TRBJ2-5; 7 positions agree with TRBD1. From germline, CDR1 is MNHEY and CDR2 SVGAGI. The length of the CDR3 is 14 residues. Unmatched junction bases numbered 5, after V lost 2 bases and J lost 5 bases. The CDR3, as DNA: TGTGCCAGCAGTTACGGGACAGCGACCGAGACCCAGTACTTC. Translated: CASSYGTATETQYF.

This clone appeared a few times. The V call is TRBV6-4, the J call TRBJ1-1; D is undetermined. CDR3 length: 17 residues. Trimming cost V 0 bases and J 0 bases, with 14 bases left between them. Germline V gene lookup returns CDR1 MRHNA and CDR2 SNTAGT. The CDR3 coding sequence is TGTGCCAGCAGTGACTCGACTGTTTCGGGGATGAACACTGAAGCTTTCTTT. This gives the protein CASSDSTVSGMNTEAFF.

V and J are TRBV27 and TRBJ1-1, with D possibly TRBD1 on 5 matching bases. There are 13 residues in the CDR3. V was trimmed by 7 bases and J by 10 bases, leaving 19 bases between them. Per the germline V gene, CDR1 is MNHEY and CDR2 is SMNVEV (reference sequence). The CDR3 DNA reads TGTGCCAGCATTGGCCAGTTCCCCGGGGGAGCTTTCTTT. This sequence encodes CASIGQFPGGAFF.

The chain links TRBV30 to TRBJ1-2; 7 bases map to TRBD1. The CDR3 contains 16 residues. Germline CDR1 and CDR2: GTSNPN and SVGIG (reference sequence). V lost 0 bases and J lost 6; bases outside the gene matches: 13. The CDR3 DNA follows: TGTGCCTGGAGTGTACCTCTTGAGGAAGGGGGCGATGGCTACACCTTC. Its translation: CAWSVPLEEGGDGYTF. Variable domain in full (rest from reference TRBV30 and TRBJ1-2): SQTIHQWPATLVQPVGSPLSLECTVEGTSNPNLYWYRQAAGRGLQLLFYSVGIGQISSEVPQNLSASRPQDRQFILSSKKLLLSDSGFYLCAWSVPLEEGGDGYTFGSGTRLTVV.

This sequence joins TRBV27 and TRBJ1-1, with a possible D match to TRBD1 (5 bases). CDR1 is MNHEY, CDR2 SMNVEV, per germline (reference sequence). Trimming cost V 6 bases and J 0 bases, with 20 bases left between them. The CDR3 loop spans 17 amino acids. This CDR3 is CASRRDVTSRMNTEAFF. CDR3 bases: TGTGCCAGCAGGAGGGACGTAACCAGCCGAATGAACACTGAAGCTTTCTTT.

V usage is TRBV9 and J usage is TRBJ2-1; the D gene could be TRBD1 or TRBD2 (6 bases each). CDR1 and CDR2 from the germline V gene are SGDLS and YYNGEE. CDR3 length equals 16 residues. Deletions cut 0 bases from V and 3 bases from J, with 13 bases between. The DNA for the CDR3 is TGTGCCAGCAGCGTAGGAGGGGGGCTTTTCTACAATGAGCAGTTCTTC. Its translation is CASSVGGGLFYNEQFF. The whole variable domain, remainder taken from reference TRBV9 and TRBJ2-1, is DSGVTQTPKHLITATGQRVTLRCSPRSGDLSVYWYQQSLDQGLQFLIQYYNGEERAKGNILERFSAQQFPDLHSELNLSSLELGDSALYFCASSVGGGLFYNEQFFGPGTRLTVL.

The chain couples TRBV4-2 to TRBJ2-1, with 11 bases matching TRBD1. After removal of 0 bases from V and 6 bases from J, the junction contained 4 bases not matched to a gene. The V gene's germline CDR1 is LGHNA and CDR2 YNFKEQ. The CDR3 has 16 amino acids. CDR3 loop: CASSQDPGTGGNEQFF. For the CDR3, the DNA is TGTGCCAGCAGCCAAGATCCCGGGACAGGGGGCAATGAGCAGTTCTTC.

This chain uses TRBV25-1 with TRBJ2-7; D remains unclear. Trimming pared 3 bases from V and 3 bases from J, leaving 3 bases between. The length of the CDR3 is 11 residues. Looked up from germline, CDR1 is MGHDK and CDR2 is SYGVNS. CDR3 residues: CASSDSYEQYF. The CDR3 nucleotides read TGTGCCAGCAGTGACAGCTACGAGCAGTACTTC.

The chain has TRBV6-6 and TRBJ2-1; 9 bases match TRBD1. Looked up from germline, CDR1 is MNHNY and CDR2 is SVGAGI (reference sequence). The CDR3 covers 12 residues. J was trimmed by 15 bases and V by 5 bases; bases with no gene match: 8. CDR3 loop: CASSTGQGERFF. CDR3 sequence (DNA): TGTGCCAGCAGTACGGGACAGGGCGAACGGTTCTTC.

By sample fraction, this clone is medium-sized. The chain's CDR3 is CASSSTHGRATDTQYF. The CDR3 DNA sequence: TGTGCCAGCAGCTCGACCCACGGACGGGCGACAGATACGCAGTATTTT. V and J are TRBV9 and TRBJ2-3; no clear D gene. Germline lookup yields CDR1 SGDLS and CDR2 YYNGEE. The CDR3 has 16 residues. Deletions cut 4 bases from V and 3 bases from J, with 18 bases between.

The J gene is TRBJ1-2, the V gene TRBV7-8, with TRBD1 identical over 7 bases. CDR1 and CDR2 from the germline V gene are SGHVS and FQNEAQ. With 4 bases clipped from V and 4 bases from J, the junction kept 3 bases outside the gene matches. CDR3 length equals 13 residues. DNA for the CDR3: TGTGCCAGCAGCTCCGGGACAGTCTATGGCTACACCTTC. Residues: CASSSGTVYGYTF.

V usage is TRBV6-5 and J usage is TRBJ2-3; 10 nucleotides line up with TRBD2. CDR3 length equals 15 residues. Germline V lookup: CDR1 MNHEY, CDR2 SVGAGI. V lost 2 bases to trimming and J lost 6 bases; unmatched junction nucleotides: 5. DNA for the CDR3: TGTGCCAGCAGTTACACGTCTAGCGGGAGTGATACGCAGTATTTT. Protein product: CASSYTSSGSDTQYF.

The sample holds one count of this clone. The V and J genes are TRBV7-9 and TRBJ2-5, with D perhaps TRBD1 (6 bases). The CDR3 runs to 15 residues. V lost 5 bases and J lost 1, with 14 bases in between. Germline V gene lookup returns CDR1 SEHNR and CDR2 FQNEAQ (reference sequence). The CDR3 loop reads CASSVQGTLQETQYF. As DNA, the CDR3 is TGTGCCAGCAGCGTACAGGGAACCCTCCAAGAGACCCAGTACTTC. Full variable domain (outside the CDR3, taken from reference TRBV7-9 and TRBJ2-5): DTGVSQNPRHKITKRGQNVTFRCDPISEHNRLYWYRQTLGQGPEFLTYFQNEAQLEKSRLLSDRFSAERPKGSFSTLEIQRTEQGDSAMYLCASSVQGTLQETQYFGPGTRLLVL.

J is TRBJ2-7 and V is TRBV9, with 7 bases fitting TRBD2. CDR3 size: 15 residues. The V segment lost 4 bases and the J segment 6 bases; nucleotides outside the gene matches: 13. CDR1 is SGDLS, CDR2 YYNGEE, per germline. CDR3 in DNA: TGTGCCAGCAGCTCCGGGGCTAGCGGTCAGATCGAGCAGTACTTC. It codes for CASSSGASGQIEQYF.

This clone occurred a few times. The chain employs TRBV7-6 and TRBJ2-7, with TRBD1 matching over 7 bases. With V trimmed by 1 base and J by 3 bases, 3 bases remained unmatched. Germline lookup yields CDR1 SGHVS and CDR2 FNYEAQ. The CDR3 spans 14 residues. CDR3 DNA sequence: TGTGCCAGCAGCTTAGAGGGACAGAGCTACGAGCAGTACTTC. As protein: CASSLEGQSYEQYF. Full variable domain (rest looked up from reference TRBV7-6 and TRBJ2-7): GAGVSQSPRYKVTKRGQDVALRCDPISGHVSLYWYRQALGQGPEFLTYFNYEAQQDKSGLPNDRFSAERPEGSISTLTIQRTEQRDSAMYRCASSLEGQSYEQYFGPGTRLTVT.

The rearrangement joins TRBV7-9 to TRBJ2-7; D is possibly TRBD2 (6 bases). The germline gives CDR1 SEHNR, CDR2 FQNEAQ (reference sequence). CDR3 length: 14 residues. V was pared by 1 base and J by 3 bases, with 10 bases between. The CDR3 region has the DNA TGTGCCAGCAGCTTAGGCGGGGCGGACTACGAGCAGTACTTC. Protein product: CASSLGGADYEQYF.

The V gene is TRBV7-9, the J gene TRBJ2-1; TRBD2 is a possible D gene (6 bases). Trimming removed 5 bases from V and 3 bases from J, with 20 bases in between. The CDR3 has 17 residues. The germline gives CDR1 SEHNR, CDR2 FQNEAQ (reference sequence). The CDR3 sequence: CASSTEVGGRDYNEQFF. In nucleotides, the CDR3 is TGTGCCAGCAGCACCGAGGTGGGGGGAAGGGACTACAATGAGCAGTTCTTC.

The CDR3 loop reads CASSYSEGAAEAFF. The DNA for the CDR3 is TGTGCCAGCAGTTACTCTGAGGGTGCCGCTGAAGCTTTCTTT. The genes are TRBV6-5 and TRBJ1-1; D is undetermined. The V end was cut by 0 bases, the J end by 6 bases, with 11 bases between. Germline V gives CDR1 MNHEY, CDR2 SVGAGI. CDR3 length: 14 residues.

By sample fraction, this clone is medium-sized (0.01 to 0.1%). This chain connects TRBV29-1 to TRBJ1-2; weak D call: TRBD1 (6 bases). Germline V CDR1 and CDR2: SQVTM, ANQGSEA. The CDR3 runs to 15 residues. V shed 2 bases and J shed 4 bases, with 17 bases lying between them. The CDR3: CSVETPGGQSYGYTF. CDR3 bases: TGCAGCGTTGAAACCCCCGGCGGACAGAGCTATGGCTACACCTTC. Together with reference TRBV29-1 and TRBJ1-2, the CDR3 gives the full variable domain: SAVISQKPSRDICQRGTSLTIQCQVDSQVTMMFWYRQQPGQSLTLIATANQGSEATYESGFVIDKFPISRPNLTFSTLTVSNMSPEDSSIYLCSVETPGGQSYGYTFGSGTRLTVV.

This clone has only a few counts. This rearrangement joins TRBV5-5 to TRBJ1-2, with 9 bases fitting TRBD1. CDR1 SGHKS and CDR2 YYEKEE come from the germline V gene (reference sequence). The CDR3 is 13 residues long. The V and J ends lost 3 bases and 8 bases, in that order; junction bases with no gene match: 5. CDR3 residues: CASSSTGGGGYTF. As DNA, the CDR3 is TGTGCCAGCAGCTCAACAGGGGGCGGAGGCTACACCTTC.